A single sample gave rise to the 2 T cell receptor beta chains below, sequenced in a study of shared clonotypes between healthy human individuals. Sequenced by immunoSEQ multiplex PCR; TCRdb stores in-frame clones only, minus some. The sample contains about 2 million clones, less than 95% of which appear only once. Cells designated naive CD8 were CD45RO-negative and were positively selected for CCR7, with terminally differentiated effector memory CD45RA+ cells excluded. The material sequenced was naive CD8+ T cells sorted from blood. These receptor sequences come from a man between 18 and 29 years old in good health.

V and J are TRBV7-2 and TRBJ2-1; D is uncertain. Trimming took off 5 bases at V and 10 bases at J, with 15 bases between the two ends. CDR1 and CDR2 (germline): SGHTA, FQGNSA. The length of the CDR3 is 13 residues. CDR3 sequence: CASSPPGEEEQFF. As DNA, the CDR3 is TGTGCCAGCAGCCCCCCTGGGGAAGAAGAGCAGTTCTTC.

This clone turned up a few times. The chain combines TRBV5-6 with TRBJ1-5; D possibly corresponds to TRBD1 (6 bases). Per germline, CDR1 SGHDT and CDR2 YYEEEE. Trimming removed 1 base from V and 6 bases from J, with 14 bases in between. CDR3 length: 15 amino acids. The CDR3 spells CASSLKGGLGQPQHF. In nucleotides, the CDR3 is TGTGCCAGCAGCTTGAAGGGGGGGTTAGGTCAGCCCCAGCATTTT.